This T cell receptor beta chain was profiled in a study of blood T cells in healthy people across ages. Study-level findings and limits: Researchers deemed the diversity estimates from one million T cells underestimates. Both naive CD4+ cell counts and diversity were greater in long-lived donors than in aged donors.

It was with a sample-barcoded 5' primer and a J-beta primer mix that a second PCR of roughly 7 to 12 cycles was run. Each cDNA molecule was tagged by a template-switch adaptor with 12 random nucleotides. TCRdb re-analysed the 5' RACE reads in MiXCR, keeping a single row per CDR3 protein. The table includes hundreds of thousands of distinct CDR3 sequences, approximately 30% detected once. CDR3 length equals 16 residues. Germline V gene sequence: CDR1 MDHEN, CDR2 SYDVKM. Losses at the gene ends were 8 bases for V and 3 bases for J; bases not matched to a gene: 12. This clonotype was counted at least ten times. As yet, its antigen is unknown.

The rearrangement joins TRBV28 to TRBJ2-5; 10 bases are shared with TRBD1. Sequencing input: blood. The TCR was taken from a woman of 80 years or more in good health. CDR3 loop: CASSRTSGTGEETQYF. Here the CDR3 DNA reads TGTGCCAGCTCCCGAACGAGTGGGACAGGGGAAGAGACCCAGTACTTC.